This TCR beta chain was recorded in a study of cytomegalovirus exposure and HLA in healthy donors. General study points: Only CMV serostatus was available as immune exposure information. Reported performance of the classifier showed diagnosis of cytomegalovirus status with high specificity and sensitivity.

The primer mix had 60 Vbeta and 13 Jbeta primers. Clones were read by immunoSEQ multiplex PCR, and TCRdb kept only the in-frame ones, dropping some. The sample carries 250,000 to 350,000 clones, roughly 90% recorded once. A word on this clone: Antigen specificity is unknown.

Germline assignment: CDR1 SGHTA and CDR2 FQGNSA. The V end lost 5 bases, the J end lost 9 bases, and 11 bases lay between the germline ends. This CDR3 contains 12 residues. This sequence originates from a woman aged 18-29 years in good health and CMV-seronegative. Sequencing was carried out using PBMCs. This chain connects TRBV7-2 to TRBJ2-1; tentatively, D is TRBD1 (5 bases). The CDR3 reads CASSPWGSEQFF. CDR3 DNA sequence: TGTGCCAGCAGCCCCTGGGGCAGTGAGCAGTTCTTC.